This T cell receptor beta chain was obtained from a study of cytomegalovirus exposure and HLA in healthy donors. In nominal health when sampled, donors likely had unrecorded immune exposures nonetheless. PCR involved 60 Vbeta and 13 Jbeta primers. The assay was immunoSEQ multiplex PCR, and TCRdb's table has in-frame clones only and misses some. The repertoire consists of about 40,000 clones, with approximately 55% occurring once and the leading ten covering roughly an eighth. General observations from the study: Upon later analysis, HLA-associated TCR beta chains proved more clonally expanded than other, equally common chains. It was reported that TCR beta sequences correctly inferred the HLA-A and HLA-B alleles for most subjects.

This clone turned up a few times. The target antigen is unknown. The CDR3 runs to 13 residues. V shed 5 bases, J shed 3 bases, and the junction held 1 base outside the gene matches. The germline gives CDR1 SGHVS, CDR2 FQNEAQ. This sequence originates from a human donor in good health. Specimen: PBMCs. The chain joins TRBV7-8 to TRBJ1-1, with 9 positions matching TRBD1. The CDR3 nucleotides are TGTGCCAGCAGCCGGGACAGGGACACTGAAGCTTTCTTT. It is translated as CASSRDRDTEAFF.